The 11 T cell receptor beta chains below come from one sample, sequenced in a study of metastatic and nonmetastatic thyroid tumors. Prior to thyroid surgery, none of the patients had received any treatment. TCRdb re-called the PCR reads with MiXCR. Among around 26,000 clones listed, 13% were seen once. The specimen sequenced was blood. Receptors originate from a female donor with papillary thyroid cancer or a benign thyroid nodule (not recorded which). Some clones in this sample may be carry-over from other donors' samples.

The chain joins TRBV3-1 to TRBJ1-1, with 9 bases fitting TRBD1. The CDR3 sequence is 15 residues long. In germline, CDR1 is LGHDT, CDR2 YNNKEL (reference sequence). Trimming removed 5 bases from V and 4 bases from J; junction bases left unmatched: 8. The CDR3 sequence: CASSSGDRAITEAFF. Here the CDR3 DNA reads TGTGCCAGCAGCTCCGGGGACAGGGCAATCACTGAAGCTTTCTTT.

This clone showed up many times. V usage is TRBV5-1 and J usage is TRBJ2-7; 9 nucleotides match TRBD2. The CDR3 is 18 residues long. Per germline, CDR1 SGHRS and CDR2 YFSETQ. With 2 bases clipped from V and 1 base from J, the junction kept 13 bases outside the gene matches. The CDR3 spells CASSFLGGRASGSYEQYF. For the CDR3, the DNA is TGCGCCAGCAGCTTTCTAGGCGGGAGGGCCAGTGGGTCCTACGAGCAGTACTTC.

This clone is deemed medium-sized. V usage is TRBV27 and J usage is TRBJ2-7; 13 bases align to TRBD2. The V gene's germline CDR1 is MNHEY and CDR2 SMNVEV (reference sequence). The J segment lost 2 bases and the V segment lost 2 bases, leaving 0 bases of the junction unmatched. The CDR3 has 15 amino acids. Here the CDR3 DNA reads TGTGCCAGCAGTTTAGGACTAGCGGGGGCCTACGAGCAGTACTTC. The encoded protein is CASSLGLAGAYEQYF.

This clone has ten or more counts. V and J are TRBV4-1 and TRBJ1-5; D call uncertain. Germline CDR1 is MGHRA and CDR2 is YSYEKL. The V end was cut by 0 bases, the J end by 11 bases, with 11 bases between. The CDR3 runs 13 residues. The CDR3 DNA follows: TGCGCCAGCAGCCAAGATGAGGGTAGGACCCAGCATTTT. Encoded protein: CASSQDEGRTQHF.

This clone was detected ten times or more. The chain recombines TRBV5-1 with TRBJ2-5; 13 nucleotides line up with TRBD2. This CDR3 region has 15 residues. Per germline, CDR1 SGHRS and CDR2 YFSETQ. V shed 4 bases, J shed 4 bases, and the junction held 4 bases outside the gene matches. Written as DNA, the CDR3 is TGCGCCAGCAGCCGGACTAGCGGGAGCGTAGAGACCCAGTACTTC. This gives the protein CASSRTSGSVETQYF.

This clone was recorded at least ten times. The V and J genes are TRBV20-1 and TRBJ2-7; 7 bases fit TRBD2. Germline trimming cut 6 bases from V and 6 bases from J; bases unmatched to any gene: 20. In germline, CDR1 is DFQATT, CDR2 SNEGSKA (reference sequence). CDR3 length: 16 amino acids. The CDR3 is CSAGLVGGARGGEQYF. The CDR3 DNA reads as TGCAGTGCCGGGCTCGTCGGCGGGGCCCGCGGGGGCGAGCAGTACTTC.

The rearrangement links TRBV7-3 to TRBJ2-7, with 13 bases aligning to TRBD2. The CDR3 has 18 residues. V was pared by 4 bases and J by 2 bases, with 11 bases of the junction left unmatched. The germline V gene has CDR1 SGHTA and CDR2 FQGTGA. CDR3 residues: CASSCPWVGLAGAYEQYF. As DNA, the CDR3 is TGTGCCAGCAGCTGTCCGTGGGTAGGACTAGCGGGAGCCTACGAGCAGTACTTC.

The chain carries TRBV11-2 and TRBJ2-2; 9 nucleotides align to TRBD1. Germline V lookup: CDR1 SGHAT, CDR2 FQNNGV. The CDR3 extends over 16 amino acids. Unmatched junction bases numbered 7, after V lost 4 bases and J lost 4 bases. For the CDR3, the DNA is TGTGCCAGCAGCTCAGGACAGGGGAGATTCACCGGGGAGCTGTTTTTT. Translating it yields CASSSGQGRFTGELFF.

This clone rates as medium-sized. The genes are TRBV30 and TRBJ2-7, with D unresolved. The CDR3 consists of 12 residues. Germline-derived CDR1 and CDR2 are GTSNPN and SVGIG (reference sequence). Trimming removed 3 bases from V and 6 bases from J, with 12 bases in between. The CDR3 nucleotides are TGTGCCTGGAGCACCCCCTATCGCGAGCAGTACTTC. Translating gives CAWSTPYREQYF.

This clone was counted many times. The chain employs TRBV10-3 and TRBJ1-6; maybe TRBD1 (6 bases). The V end lost 8 bases, the J end lost 6 bases, and 11 bases lay between the germline ends. The CDR3 has 13 residues. CDR1 is ENHRY, CDR2 SYGVKD, per germline. The CDR3 coding sequence is TGTGCCATCGGAGGACAGACTAATTCACCCCTCCACTTT. This translates into CAIGGQTNSPLHF.

This rearrangement joins TRBV2 to TRBJ2-2; 10 positions match TRBD2. Germline CDR1 is SNHLY and CDR2 is FYNNEI. Unmatched junction bases numbered 10, after V lost 7 bases and J lost 5 bases. This CDR3 spans 16 amino acids. The DNA for the CDR3 is TGTGCCAGCATAGAGCGGGAGGGCCGGGGGACCGGGGAGCTGTTTTTT. This translates into CASIEREGRGTGELFF.